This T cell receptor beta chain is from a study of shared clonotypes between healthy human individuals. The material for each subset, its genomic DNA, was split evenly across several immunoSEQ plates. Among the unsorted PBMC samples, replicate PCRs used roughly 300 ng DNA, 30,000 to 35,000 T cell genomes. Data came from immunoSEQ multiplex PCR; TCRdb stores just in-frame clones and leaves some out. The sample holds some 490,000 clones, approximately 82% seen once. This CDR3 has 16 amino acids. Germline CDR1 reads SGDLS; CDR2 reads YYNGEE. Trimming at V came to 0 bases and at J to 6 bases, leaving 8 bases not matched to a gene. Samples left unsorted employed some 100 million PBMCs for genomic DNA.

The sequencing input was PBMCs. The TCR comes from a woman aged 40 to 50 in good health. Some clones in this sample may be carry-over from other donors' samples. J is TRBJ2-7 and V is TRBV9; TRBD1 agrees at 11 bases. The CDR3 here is CASSVEGTGGFSEQYF. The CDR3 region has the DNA TGTGCCAGCAGCGTAGAGGGGACAGGGGGTTTTTCCGAGCAGTACTTC.